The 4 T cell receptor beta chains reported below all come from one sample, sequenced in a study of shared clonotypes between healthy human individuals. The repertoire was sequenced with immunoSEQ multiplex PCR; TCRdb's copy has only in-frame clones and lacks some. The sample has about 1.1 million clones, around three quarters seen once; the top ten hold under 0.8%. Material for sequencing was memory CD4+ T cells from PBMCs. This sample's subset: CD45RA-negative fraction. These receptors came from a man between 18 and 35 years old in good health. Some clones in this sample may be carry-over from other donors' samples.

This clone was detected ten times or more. In nucleotides, the CDR3 is TGTGCCAGCAGTCCGGACGCTAGCTCTGGGGCCAACGTCCTGACTTTC. It translates to CASSPDASSGANVLTF. The chain is built from TRBV7-3 and TRBJ2-6; D is unresolved. The CDR3 contains 16 residues. V was cut by 6 bases and J by 0 bases, with 12 bases left in between. Looked up from germline, CDR1 is SGHTA and CDR2 is FQGTGA.

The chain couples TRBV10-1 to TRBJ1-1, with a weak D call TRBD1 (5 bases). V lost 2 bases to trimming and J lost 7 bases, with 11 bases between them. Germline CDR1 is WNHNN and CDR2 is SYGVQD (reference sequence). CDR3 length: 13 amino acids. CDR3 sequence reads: CASSEGTYGEAFF. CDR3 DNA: TGCGCCAGCAGTGAGGGGACCTACGGTGAAGCTTTCTTT.

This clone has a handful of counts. The CDR3 spells CATSMGWSSNQPQHF. The DNA of the CDR3 is TGTGCCACCAGCATGGGCTGGAGTAGCAATCAGCCCCAGCATTTT. The chain links TRBV15 to TRBJ1-5; no clear D gene. CDR3 length equals 15 residues. Trimming removed 4 bases from V and 0 bases from J, with 10 bases in between. Looked up from germline, CDR1 is LNHNV and CDR2 is YYDKDF (reference sequence).

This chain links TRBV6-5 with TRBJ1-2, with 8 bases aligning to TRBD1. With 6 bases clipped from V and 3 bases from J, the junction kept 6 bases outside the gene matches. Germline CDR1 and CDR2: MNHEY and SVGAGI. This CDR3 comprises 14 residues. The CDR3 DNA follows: TGTGCCAGCAGAAGGACAGGGCCGGACTATGGCTACACCTTC. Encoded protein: CASRRTGPDYGYTF.